This section outlines one T cell receptor (beta chain) sequence together with its context. Its antigen remains unidentified. This sample is part of a study of T-cell memory formation after mild COVID-19. Across the whole study: The study found TCR clusters largely donor specific. Study conclusions and caveats: Contracting CD4+ clones sat mainly in CM and EM; CD8+ in EMRA. Some SARS-CoV-2-responding clones were already detected in memory before infection.

TCRdb ran MiXCR on the 5' RACE reads and lists one entry per CDR3 protein. The sample includes 350,000 to 450,000 distinct CDR3 sequences, around 15% of them seen just once. This CDR3 is built from 17 residues. Per the germline V gene, CDR1 is MDHEN and CDR2 is SYDVKM. Trimming at V came to 6 bases and at J to 2 bases, leaving 13 bases not matched to a gene. This TCR derives from a man younger than 35 who had mild COVID-19 (a few samples of this study predate the infection). Cell type and time point are not known. The rearrangement uses TRBV28 and TRBJ2-1, with TRBD1 identical over 7 bases. Input material: PBMCs or a T cell subset sorted from them (not recorded which). CDR3: CASSGRQGKGPYNEQFF. In DNA, the CDR3 is TGTGCCAGCAGCGGCAGACAGGGCAAAGGCCCCTACAATGAGCAGTTCTTC.